The clone carrying this T cell receptor beta chain came up a few times. The antigen is undetermined. The CDR3 is 14 residues long. Germline CDR1 SGHAT, CDR2 FQDESV (reference sequence). V lost 4 bases, J lost 3 bases, and 12 bases lay in between. Several immunoSEQ plates held equal portions of the genomic DNA taken from each subset. Sequencing was performed with immunoSEQ multiplex PCR; in TCRdb, only in-frame clones are kept and a portion is missing. The sample has hundreds of thousands of clones, roughly 72% seen once. These data come from a study of shared clonotypes between healthy human individuals. Across the study: Each donor's CD4 naive and CD4 memory cells filled three plates apiece, CD8 naive two, and CD8 memory one. Study findings and constraints: Generation of non-shared clonotypes was less probable than generation of clonotypes shared by all four donors.

This chain uses TRBV11-1 with TRBJ1-1, with D perhaps matching TRBD1 (5 bases). The clonotype was recovered from a woman in her 30s in good health. Source material: memory CD4+ T cells sorted from blood. Subset defined: CD45RA-negative fraction. CDR3 bases: TGTGCCAGCAGCTCGGGGCAGGGATACACTGAAGCTTTCTTT. Protein product: CASSSGQGYTEAFF.